The 17 T cell receptor beta chains below all came from one sample that was sequenced in a study of blood T cell repertoires in COVID-19 (dated by TCRdb to about 2020). The method was the immunoSEQ multiplex PCR assay. The table comes from immuneACCESS by way of TCRdb, which keeps in-frame sequences with V and J called. Part of the clones is missing from these tables; in studies checked, under half for an unresolved V gene and the rest for unknown reasons. Here the sample has fewer than 300,000 clones; approximately 82% occur a single time. The top ten clones comprise roughly 3.1% of the sample. What was sequenced was peripheral blood. The source is a woman aged 18-29 years with acute or convalescent COVID-19.

CDR3 amino acids: CASSPTKNGYTF. CDR3 in DNA: TGTGCCAGCTCACCGACAAAGAATGGCTACACCTTC. V gene TRBV18 combines with J gene TRBJ1-2; D uncertain. The CDR3 sequence is 12 residues long. Per the germline V gene, CDR1 is KGHSH and CDR2 is LQKENI. Trimming removed 3 bases at V and 6 bases at J, with 8 bases between.

The DNA of the CDR3 is TGTGCCACCAGTGCGGGGATCTACAATGAGCAGTTCTTC. It is translated as CATSAGIYNEQFF. The gene calls are TRBV24-1 and TRBJ2-1, with a tentative D call TRBD2 (5 bases). There are 13 residues in the CDR3. CDR1 and CDR2 from the germline V gene are KGHDR and SFDVKD. Trimming removed 5 bases at V and 3 bases at J, with 7 bases between.

The chain combines TRBV30 with TRBJ2-2, with TRBD2 matching 7 bases. CDR1 is GTSNPN, CDR2 SVGIG, per germline (reference sequence). The CDR3 consists of 13 residues. The V gene end was trimmed by 3 bases and the J gene end by 6 bases; junction bases not matched to a gene: 4. Here the CDR3 DNA reads TGTGCCTGGAGCGGACTAGTCTCCGGGGAGCTGTTTTTT. Translating gives CAWSGLVSGELFF.

This clone was seen a single time. The V call is TRBV28, the J call TRBJ2-6; 9 bases map to TRBD1. Looked up from germline, CDR1 is MDHEN and CDR2 is SYDVKM. With V trimmed by 6 bases and J by 1 base, 16 bases remained unmatched. The CDR3 is 20 residues long. The CDR3 DNA sequence: TGTGCCAGCAGCTCGCTCTACCGGGACAGGGATCCATCTGGGGCCAACGTCCTGACTTTC. Translation: CASSSLYRDRDPSGANVLTF.

In the case of this clone: The same CDR3 arises from other DNA sequences in this sample as well. V is TRBV3-1 (or the pseudogene TRBV3-2) and J is TRBJ2-2; TRBD2 matches 9 bases. The CDR3 totals 15 residues. J lost 4 bases, V lost 3 bases, and 3 bases had no gene match. The germline V gene has CDR1 LGHDT and CDR2 YNNKEL (reference sequence). The CDR3 spells CASSQASGATGELFF. DNA for the CDR3: TGTGCCAGCAGCCAGGCTAGCGGGGCCACCGGGGAGCTGTTTTTT.

The chain combines TRBV6-6 with TRBJ2-1; 14 bases are shared with TRBD2. V shed 6 bases, J shed 7 bases, and the junction held 8 bases outside the gene matches. This CDR3 comprises 16 residues. The germline V gene encodes CDR1 MNHNY and CDR2 SVGAGI (reference sequence). This chain's CDR3 is CASSPPGTSGRNEQFF. In DNA form, the CDR3 reads TGTGCCAGCAGCCCGCCCGGGACTAGCGGGAGAAATGAGCAGTTCTTC.

The V gene is TRBV4-3, the J gene TRBJ1-6, with TRBD1 identical over 8 bases. The germline gives CDR1 LGHNA, CDR2 YSLEER. V lost 0 bases and J lost 13; bases outside the gene matches: 11. The CDR3 contains 16 residues. CDR3 in DNA: TGCGCCAGCAGCCAAGATTTAGGGACAGGCTCATTCCCCCTCCACTTT. This sequence encodes CASSQDLGTGSFPLHF.

The genes are TRBV10-3 and TRBJ2-7; 10 bases align to TRBD2. V shed 4 bases and J 1 base; nucleotides not matched to a gene: 4. CDR3 length equals 15 residues. Looked up from germline, CDR1 is ENHRY and CDR2 is SYGVKD. The CDR3: CAISGGLAVSYEQYF. CDR3 in DNA: TGTGCCATCAGTGGAGGACTAGCGGTTTCCTACGAGCAGTACTTC.

V is TRBV19 and J is TRBJ1-1; a weak D match, TRBD1 (6 bases). The germline V gene has CDR1 LNHDA and CDR2 SQIVND (reference sequence). The CDR3 loop spans 15 amino acids. V was shortened by 1 base and J by 1 base, with 10 bases between the two germline ends. The CDR3 region has the DNA TGTGCCAGTAGTATAGTTGGACAGCAGAACACTGAAGCTTTCTTT. This codes for CASSIVGQQNTEAFF.

This clone came up once. The gene calls are TRBV28 and TRBJ2-7, with D possibly matching TRBD2 (5 bases). The length of the CDR3 is 12 residues. CDR1 is MDHEN and CDR2 is SYDVKM in the germline V gene. V shed 6 bases and J shed 5 bases, with 11 bases lying between them. The CDR3 reads CASSPGGHEQYF. The DNA of the CDR3 is TGTGCCAGCAGCCCTGGCGGGCACGAGCAGTACTTC.

This chain connects TRBV27 to TRBJ2-3; the D is unclear. CDR1 is MNHEY, CDR2 SMNVEV, per germline (reference sequence). This CDR3 spans 13 amino acids. Trimming took off 0 bases at V and 4 bases at J, with 5 bases between the two ends. In DNA form, the CDR3 reads TGTGCCAGCAGTTTATCCGTTCCAGATACGCAGTATTTT. Translation gives CASSLSVPDTQYF.

The chain couples TRBV14 to TRBJ2-5, with 7 bases aligning to TRBD2. CDR3 size: 15 residues. After removal of 4 bases from V and 0 bases from J, the junction contained 5 bases not matched to a gene. CDR1 and CDR2 from the germline V gene are SGHDN and FVKESK. The CDR3 loop reads CASSRGDYDQETQYF. CDR3 nucleotides: TGTGCCAGCAGCCGGGGGGACTACGACCAAGAGACCCAGTACTTC.

The gene calls are TRBV19 and TRBJ1-5, with 8 bases matching TRBD1. This CDR3 comprises 13 residues. Germline CDR1 and CDR2: LNHDA and SQIVND (reference sequence). The trim removed 8 bases at V and 3 bases at J, leaving 3 bases unmatched. The CDR3 is CASGQGDNQPQHF. The CDR3 DNA sequence: TGTGCCAGTGGACAGGGCGACAATCAGCCCCAGCATTTT.

In this sample, this clone turned up a few times. This chain joins TRBV12-3 or TRBV12-4 and TRBJ1-2; D ambiguous. V dropped 3 bases and J dropped 5 bases, with 4 bases sitting between them. CDR3 size: 11 residues. As DNA, the CDR3 is TGTGCCAGCAGTTTTTCGTATGGCTACACCTTC. It translates to CASSFSYGYTF.

The chain couples TRBV7-2 to TRBJ2-1; no definite D call. The CDR3 is 14 residues long. Trimming removed 1 base at V and 5 bases at J, with 9 bases between. The V gene's germline CDR1 is SGHTA and CDR2 FQGNSA. The CDR3 nucleotides read TGTGCCAGCAGCTTAGTACGACTCAACAATGAGCAGTTCTTC. Residues: CASSLVRLNNEQFF.

This clone was counted only a few times. The chain uses TRBV15 and TRBJ2-7, with D tentatively TRBD1 (6 bases). CDR3 size: 14 residues. The ends were cut back, 0 bases at V and 5 bases at J, with 11 bases in the middle. From germline, CDR1 is LNHNV and CDR2 YYDKDF (reference sequence). The DNA for the CDR3 is TGTGCCACCAGCAGAGATCTGGGGGCGAACGAGCAGTACTTC. It is translated as CATSRDLGANEQYF. Full variable domain (remainder filled in from reference TRBV15 and TRBJ2-7): DAMVIQNPRYQVTQFGKPVTLSCSQTLNHNVMYWYQQKSSQAPKLLFHYYDKDFNNEADTPDNFQSRRPNTSFCFLDIRSPGLGDTAMYLCATSRDLGANEQYFGPGTRLTVT.

In this sample, this clone turned up once. V and J are TRBV11-2 and TRBJ2-2; weak D call: TRBD2 (6 bases). CDR1 is SGHAT and CDR2 is FQNNGV in the germline V gene. This CDR3 contains 16 residues. V dropped 4 bases and J dropped 8 bases, with 20 bases sitting between them. The CDR3 coding sequence is TGTGCCAGCAGCTCCACACCGGGACTCGGATCAGGGGAGCTGTTTTTT. It yields the protein CASSSTPGLGSGELFF.